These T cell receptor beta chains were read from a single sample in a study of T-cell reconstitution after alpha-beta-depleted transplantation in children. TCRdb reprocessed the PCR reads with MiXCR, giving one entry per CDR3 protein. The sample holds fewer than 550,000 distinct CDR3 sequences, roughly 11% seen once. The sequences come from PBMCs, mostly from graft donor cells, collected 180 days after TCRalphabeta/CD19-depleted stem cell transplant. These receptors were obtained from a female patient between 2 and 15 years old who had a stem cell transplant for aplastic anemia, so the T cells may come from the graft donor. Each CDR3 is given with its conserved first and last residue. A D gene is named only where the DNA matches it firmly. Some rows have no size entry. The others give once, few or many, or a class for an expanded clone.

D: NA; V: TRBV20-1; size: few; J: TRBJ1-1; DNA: TGCAGTGCTAGCCAGGGCCGGGGGAGGATCACTGAAGCTTTCTTT; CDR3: CSASQGRGRITEAFF
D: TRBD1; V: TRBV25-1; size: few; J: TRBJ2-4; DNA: TGTGCCAGCAGTGCCTGGGACAGGGGGGTCGCGGCCAAAAACATTCAGTACTTC; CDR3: CASSAWDRGVAAKNIQYF
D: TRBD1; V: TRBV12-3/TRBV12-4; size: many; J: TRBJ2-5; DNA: TGTGCCAGCAGTTTAGGGGACAGGGTACAGACCCAGTACTTC; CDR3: CASSLGDRVQTQYF
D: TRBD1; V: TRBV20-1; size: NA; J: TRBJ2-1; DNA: TGCAGTGCTAGTCGACAGGGGGGGTACAATGAGCAGTTCTTC; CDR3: CSASRQGGYNEQFF
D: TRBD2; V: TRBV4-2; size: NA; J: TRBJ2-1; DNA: TGTGCCAGCAGCCAGGAGACCGGGACTAGGAGGGCTAGTGAGCAGTTCTTC; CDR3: CASSQETGTRRASEQFF
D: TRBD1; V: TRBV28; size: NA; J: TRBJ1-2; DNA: TGTGCCAGCAGTCCCGCATATGGGACAGAGATTAACTATGGCTACACCTTC; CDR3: CASSPAYGTEINYGYTF
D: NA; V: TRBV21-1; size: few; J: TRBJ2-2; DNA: TGTGCCAGCAGCAAAACCGAGGGAAACACCGGGGAGCTGTTTTTT; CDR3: CASSKTEGNTGELFF
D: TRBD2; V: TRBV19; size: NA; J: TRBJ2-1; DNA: TGTGCCAGTAGTATACAGGGGCTAGCGGGAGCTGAGCAGTTCTTC; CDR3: CASSIQGLAGAEQFF
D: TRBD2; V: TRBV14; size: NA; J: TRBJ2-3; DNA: TGTGCCAGCAGCCAGGACTTAGCGGGACCGTCTTACACAGATACGCAGTATTTT; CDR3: CASSQDLAGPSYTDTQYF
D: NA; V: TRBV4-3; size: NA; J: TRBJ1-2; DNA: TGCGCCAGCAGCCAAGATTCGGCCAGGTTTAACTATGGCTACACCTTC; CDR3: CASSQDSARFNYGYTF
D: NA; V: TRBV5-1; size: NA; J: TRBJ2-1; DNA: TGCGCCAGCAGCCCCCGGTCACCCCTCCGAGGCGGTGAGCAGTTCTTC; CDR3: CASSPRSPLRGGEQFF
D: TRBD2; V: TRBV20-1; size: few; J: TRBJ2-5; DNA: TGCAGTGCTAGACCGGGAGGCGGGGTGCGGACCCAGTACTTC; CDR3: CSARPGGGVRTQYF
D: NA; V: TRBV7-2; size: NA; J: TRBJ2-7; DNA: TGTGCCAGCAGCTTAATGGGCCGTACCTACGAGCAGTACTTC; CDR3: CASSLMGRTYEQYF
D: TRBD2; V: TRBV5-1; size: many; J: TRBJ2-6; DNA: TGCGCCAGCAGCTTGGGCATGCTAGCGGGCTTCTCTGGGGCCAACGTCCTGACTTTC; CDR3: CASSLGMLAGFSGANVLTF
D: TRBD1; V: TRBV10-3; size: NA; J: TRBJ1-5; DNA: TGTGCCATCAGTGAGGGACAGGGGACTTATAGCAATCAGCCCCAGCATTTT; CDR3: CAISEGQGTYSNQPQHF
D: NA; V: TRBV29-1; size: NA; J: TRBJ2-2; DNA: TGCAGCGTTGGTCGCGGTCCCGGGGAGCTGTTTTTT; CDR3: CSVGRGPGELFF
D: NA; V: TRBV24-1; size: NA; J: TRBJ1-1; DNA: TGTGCCACCAGTACAGGGAACACTGAAGCTTTCTTT; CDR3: CATSTGNTEAFF
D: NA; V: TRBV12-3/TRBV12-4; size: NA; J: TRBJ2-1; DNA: TGTGCCAGCAGCCTGGACCAACTAAGGCATGAGCAGTTCTTC; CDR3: CASSLDQLRHEQFF
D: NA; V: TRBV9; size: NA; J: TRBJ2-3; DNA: TGTGCCAGCAGCGTAGGCTACGATACGCAGTATTTT; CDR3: CASSVGYDTQYF
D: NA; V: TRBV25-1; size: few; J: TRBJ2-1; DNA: TGTGCCAGCAGTGAATCCCCTAGCGTAGGGGATGAGCAGTTCTTC; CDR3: CASSESPSVGDEQFF
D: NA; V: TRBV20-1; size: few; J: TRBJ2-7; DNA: TGCAGTGCTAGAGAGGGTTACGAGCAGTACTTC; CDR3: CSAREGYEQYF
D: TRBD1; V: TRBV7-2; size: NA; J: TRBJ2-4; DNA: TGTGCCAGCAGCTTAGGAGGGACAGGGGGCGAGGGAAACATTCAGTACTTC; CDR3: CASSLGGTGGEGNIQYF
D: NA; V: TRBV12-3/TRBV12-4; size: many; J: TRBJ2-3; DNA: TGTGCCAGCAGTTTAAGCATAGATACGCAGTATTTT; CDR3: CASSLSIDTQYF
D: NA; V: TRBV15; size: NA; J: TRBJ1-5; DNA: TGTGCCACCAGACAGACGGTCCATAGCAATCAGCCCCAGCATTTT; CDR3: CATRQTVHSNQPQHF
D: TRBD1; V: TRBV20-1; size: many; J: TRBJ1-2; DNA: TGCAGTGAACTCGAGGGGGCGCAGGGCTACACCTTC; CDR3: CSELEGAQGYTF
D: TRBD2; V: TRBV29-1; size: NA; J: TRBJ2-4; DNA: TGCAGCGCCGCTTTCAATCGACGAGGGAGGGACATTCAGTACTTC; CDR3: CSAAFNRRGRDIQYF
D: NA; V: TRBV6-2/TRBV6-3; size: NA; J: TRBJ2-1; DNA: TGTGCCAGCAGTTACTCGGGAGCGGATGAGCAGTTCTTC; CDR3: CASSYSGADEQFF
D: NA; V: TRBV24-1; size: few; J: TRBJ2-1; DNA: TGTGCCACCCTCGGGGCCATGGGGAATGAGCAGTTCTTC; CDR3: CATLGAMGNEQFF
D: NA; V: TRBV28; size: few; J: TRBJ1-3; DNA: TGTGCCAGCAGTGCAGGGGTCTCTGGAAACACCATATATTTT; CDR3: CASSAGVSGNTIYF
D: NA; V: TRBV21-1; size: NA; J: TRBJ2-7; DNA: TGTGCCAGCAGCATCCCCCCGGGACCGAACTACGAGCAGTACTTC; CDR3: CASSIPPGPNYEQYF
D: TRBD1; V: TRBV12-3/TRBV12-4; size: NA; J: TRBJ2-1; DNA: TGTGCCAGCAATTCCCCCGGGACAGGGGATGAGCAGTTCTTC; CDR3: CASNSPGTGDEQFF
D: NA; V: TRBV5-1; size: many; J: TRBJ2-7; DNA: TGCGCCAGCAGGGACAGCAGTTACGAGCAGTACTTC; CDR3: CASRDSSYEQYF
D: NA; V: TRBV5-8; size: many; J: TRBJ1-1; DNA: TGTGCCAGCAGCTTGCCGGGACTAAACACTGAAGCTTTCTTT; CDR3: CASSLPGLNTEAFF
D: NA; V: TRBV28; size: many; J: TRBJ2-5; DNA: TGTGCCAGCAGTGGTACTAGGGTTGAGACCCAGTACTTC; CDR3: CASSGTRVETQYF
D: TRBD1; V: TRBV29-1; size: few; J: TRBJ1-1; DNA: TGCAGCGTTGAGGTCAGGGGGCCTGGTGAAGCTTTCTTT; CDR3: CSVEVRGPGEAFF
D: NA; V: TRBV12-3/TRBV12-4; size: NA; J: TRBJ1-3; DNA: TGTGCCAGCAGTTTTATGTCCGGAAACACCATATATTTT; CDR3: CASSFMSGNTIYF
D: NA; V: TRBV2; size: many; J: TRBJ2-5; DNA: TGTGCCAGCGGTCGCTGGGAGACCCAGTACTTC; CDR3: CASGRWETQYF
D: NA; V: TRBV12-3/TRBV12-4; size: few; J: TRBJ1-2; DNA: TGTGCCAGCAGTTTACAGGGTAGCCCGTACTATGGCTACACCTTC; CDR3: CASSLQGSPYYGYTF
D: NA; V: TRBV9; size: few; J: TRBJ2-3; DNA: TGTGCCAGCAGCGCACTGGGGTCGCCCAATCCCACAGATACGCAGTATTTT; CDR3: CASSALGSPNPTDTQYF
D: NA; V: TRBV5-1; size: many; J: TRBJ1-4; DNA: TGCGCCAGCAGCTTGGAAGGAGATGAAAAACTGTTTTTT; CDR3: CASSLEGDEKLFF
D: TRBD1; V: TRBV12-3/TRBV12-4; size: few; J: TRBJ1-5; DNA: TGTGCCAGCAGTACAGGGGTTCAGCCCCAGCATTTT; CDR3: CASSTGVQPQHF